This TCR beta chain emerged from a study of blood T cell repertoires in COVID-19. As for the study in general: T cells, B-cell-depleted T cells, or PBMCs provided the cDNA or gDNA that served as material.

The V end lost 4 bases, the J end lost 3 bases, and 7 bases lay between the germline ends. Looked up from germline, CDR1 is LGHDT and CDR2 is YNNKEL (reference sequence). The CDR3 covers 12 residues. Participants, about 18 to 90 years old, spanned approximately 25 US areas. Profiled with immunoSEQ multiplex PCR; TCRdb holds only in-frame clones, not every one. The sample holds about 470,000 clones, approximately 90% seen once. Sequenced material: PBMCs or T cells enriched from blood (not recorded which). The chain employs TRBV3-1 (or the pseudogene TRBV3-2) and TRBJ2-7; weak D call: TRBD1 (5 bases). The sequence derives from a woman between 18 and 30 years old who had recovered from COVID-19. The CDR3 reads CASSPDIYEQYF. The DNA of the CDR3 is TGTGCCAGCAGCCCGGACATCTACGAGCAGTACTTC.